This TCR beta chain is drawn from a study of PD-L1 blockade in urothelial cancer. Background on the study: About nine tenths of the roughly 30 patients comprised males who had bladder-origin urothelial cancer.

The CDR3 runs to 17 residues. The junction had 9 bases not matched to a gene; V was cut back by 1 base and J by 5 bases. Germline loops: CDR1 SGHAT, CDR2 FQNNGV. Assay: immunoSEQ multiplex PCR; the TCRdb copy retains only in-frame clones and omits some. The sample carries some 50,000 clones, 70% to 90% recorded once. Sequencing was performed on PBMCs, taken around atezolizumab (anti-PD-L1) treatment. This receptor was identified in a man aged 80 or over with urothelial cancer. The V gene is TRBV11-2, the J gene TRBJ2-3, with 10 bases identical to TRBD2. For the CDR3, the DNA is TGTGCCAGCAGCTTAGTCCGCCTAGCGGGGGTGCTAGATACGCAGTATTTT. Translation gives CASSLVRLAGVLDTQYF. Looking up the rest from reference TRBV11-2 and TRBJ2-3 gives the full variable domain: EAGVAQSPRYKIIEKRQSVAFWCNPISGHATLYWYQQILGQGPKLLIQFQNNGVVDDSQLPKDRFSAERLKGVDSTLKIQPAKLEDSAVYLCASSLVRLAGVLDTQYFGPGTRLTVL.